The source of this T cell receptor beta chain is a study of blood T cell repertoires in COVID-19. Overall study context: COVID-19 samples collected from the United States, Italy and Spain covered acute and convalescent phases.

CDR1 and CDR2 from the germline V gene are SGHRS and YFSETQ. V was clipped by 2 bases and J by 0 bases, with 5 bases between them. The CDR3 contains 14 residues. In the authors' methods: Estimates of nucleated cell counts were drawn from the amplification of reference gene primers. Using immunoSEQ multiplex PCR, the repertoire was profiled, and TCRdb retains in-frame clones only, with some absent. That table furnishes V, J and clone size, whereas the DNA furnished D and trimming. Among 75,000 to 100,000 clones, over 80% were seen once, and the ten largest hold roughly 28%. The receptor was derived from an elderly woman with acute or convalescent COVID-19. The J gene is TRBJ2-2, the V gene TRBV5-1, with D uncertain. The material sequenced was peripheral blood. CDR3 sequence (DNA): TGCGCCAGCAGCTTTGCGGCGAACACCGGGGAGCTGTTTTTT. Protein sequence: CASSFAANTGELFF.